This T cell receptor beta chain derives from a study of graft-versus-host responses after intestinal transplantation. On the study more broadly: Multivisceral, liver-intestinal, or isolated intestinal grafts were transplanted into recipients.

About this clone itself: Its antigen is as yet unknown.

TCRdb keeps only in-frame clones here, not all; method: immunoSEQ multiplex PCR. The sample includes about 20,000 clones, roughly 79% of them seen just once. Study outcomes and limitations: Some GvH clones were seen earlier in gut or blood, suggesting intestinal origin. Within allografts, high graft-versus-host to host-versus-graft clonal ratios were seen among patients with graft-donor T cell macrochimerism.

Graft samples were processed, releasing intraepithelial and lamina propria lymphocytes. Germline CDR1 and CDR2: SGDLS and YYNGEE. The CDR3 runs to 11 residues. V was cut by 4 bases and J by 3 bases, with 4 bases left in between. The material was ileum tissue, obtained 12 days after intestinal transplant. The chain couples TRBV9 to TRBJ1-1; D is undetermined. The sequence was obtained from a human patient who received an intestinal transplant, so some T cells may come from the graft donor. The CDR3 is CASSPDTEAFF. The CDR3 DNA follows: TGTGCCAGCAGCCCCGACACTGAAGCTTTCTTT.